This entry lists 4 T cell receptor beta chains sequenced from one sample in a study of shared clonotypes between healthy human individuals. Naive CD8 cells lacked CD45RO and underwent positive selection for CCR7, leaving out terminally differentiated effector memory CD45RA+ cells. This table comes from immunoSEQ multiplex PCR, and its TCRdb copy is limited to in-frame clones, with some not included. The table shows over 750,000 clones, with approximately 96% occurring only once. The sample taken for sequencing was naive CD8+ T cells sorted from blood. Receptor source: a man aged 25 to 45 in good health.

V and J are TRBV7-8 and TRBJ2-7; a weak D match, TRBD1 (6 bases). The CDR3 has 15 amino acids. Trimming left V 5 bases short and J 5 bases short, with 19 bases between. Germline loops: CDR1 SGHVS, CDR2 FQNEAQ. This CDR3 is CASSLRDTLVNEQYF. The DNA for the CDR3 is TGTGCCAGCAGCCTCCGGGACACCTTAGTAAACGAGCAGTACTTC.

This chain links TRBV6-5 with TRBJ2-7; possible D gene TRBD1, 5 bases. The CDR3 has 12 amino acids. The germline CDR1 and CDR2 sequences are MNHEY and SVGAGI. Trimming cost V 6 bases and J 6 bases, with 12 bases left between them. In nucleotides, the CDR3 is TGTGCCAGCAGCCCCGTGGGGCTCGAGCAGTACTTC. Amino acids: CASSPVGLEQYF.

V is TRBV6-5 and J is TRBJ1-1; a weak D match, TRBD1 (5 bases). This CDR3 is built from 12 residues. The germline gives CDR1 MNHEY, CDR2 SVGAGI. Trimming stripped 7 bases from V and 5 bases from J, with 11 bases between. The CDR3 reads CASKQWGTEAFF. In DNA form, the CDR3 reads TGTGCCAGCAAACAATGGGGGACTGAAGCTTTCTTT.

This sequence joins TRBV10-3 and TRBJ1-1; D call uncertain. V shed 5 bases and J shed 1 base, with 11 bases lying between them. The CDR3 sequence is 14 residues long. Germline CDR1 and CDR2: ENHRY and SYGVKD. CDR3 DNA: TGTGCCATCAGTTCAGCCACCAGGAACACTGAAGCTTTCTTT. It translates to CAISSATRNTEAFF.